This is a list of T cell receptor beta chains from one sample in a study of blood T cell repertoires in COVID-19. The assay was immunoSEQ multiplex PCR, and TCRdb's table has in-frame clones only and misses some. The sample holds 100,000 to 150,000 clones; 70% to 85% are singletons and the top ten take about 18%. The source material was peripheral blood. These receptors all come from a woman aged 80 or over with acute or convalescent COVID-19. Both conserved end residues are part of each CDR3. The order of the fields is J gene, D gene, clone size, V gene, CDR3 DNA, CDR3 protein. The D gene is left open where the match is weak. Expanded clones are given a class, and other clones once, few, many or no size at all.

TRBJ1-2 - - TRBV11-2 TGTGCCAGCAGCTTAGCGGCGGGGGCGCGGGGCTACACCTTC CASSLAAGARGYTF
TRBJ1-1 - - TRBV6-2/TRBV6-3 TGTGCCAGCAGTCCCCCGGTCCGAACTACTGAAGCTTTCTTT CASSPPVRTTEAFF
TRBJ2-5 - - TRBV27 TGTGCCAGCAGTTCCGCTCCCGGGTCGGGGGTTGAGACCCAGTACTTC CASSSAPGSGVETQYF
TRBJ2-2 TRBD1 - TRBV9 TGTGCCAGCAGCGTTGGACAGGGGGCCGGGGAGCTGTTTTTT CASSVGQGAGELFF
TRBJ1-4 TRBD1 - TRBV29-1 TGCAGCGCAGGGGACAGGGGCGAAAAACTGTTTTTT CSAGDRGEKLFF
TRBJ2-5 TRBD1 - TRBV2 TGTGCCAGCATAAGGGGACAGGGAAGGGAGACCCAGTACTTC CASIRGQGRETQYF
TRBJ1-4 TRBD1 - TRBV10-3 TGTGCCATCAGTAAAAACCTACAGGGGGCAAATGAAAAACTGTTTTTT CAISKNLQGANEKLFF
TRBJ1-1 TRBD1 - TRBV15 TGTGCCACCAGCAGAGGGGGGACAGGGTACAACACTGAAGCTTTCTTT CATSRGGTGYNTEAFF
TRBJ1-1 TRBD1 - TRBV5-8 TGTGCCAGCAGCAGCACAGGGGGAGGGATGTGGTACACTGAAGCTTTCTTT CASSSTGGGMWYTEAFF
TRBJ1-1 TRBD1 - TRBV6-5 TGTGCCAGCAGATGGAGACAGGGCGAAGCTTTCTTT CASRWRQGEAFF
TRBJ1-1 TRBD1 - TRBV18 TGTGCCAGTCTCCGGACAGGGTTCGCTGAAGCTTTCTTT CASLRTGFAEAFF
TRBJ2-5 - - TRBV2 TGTGCCAGCAGGGGGGACACCCAAGAGACCCAGTACTTC CASRGDTQETQYF
TRBJ2-1 TRBD2 - TRBV6-2/TRBV6-3 TGTGCCAGCAGGCCTAGCGGGAGGGGCAATGAGCAGTTCTTC CASRPSGRGNEQFF
TRBJ2-3 TRBD2 - TRBV24-1 TGTGCCACCAGTGACGGGGACAGGGTAGGGACTAGCGGGAGTACGCGGTGCACAGATACGCAGTATTTT CATSDGDRVGTSGSTRCTDTQYF
TRBJ2-2 TRBD2 few TRBV5-1 TGCGCCAGCAGCTTCACCGGGACTAGCGGGAGGGCGTTCACCGGGGAGCTGTTTTTT CASSFTGTSGRAFTGELFF
TRBJ2-7 - - TRBV3-1/TRBV3-2 TGTGCCAGCAGCCAAGATCATTTGGACGGAGGCTACGAGCAGTACTTC CASSQDHLDGGYEQYF
TRBJ1-1 - - TRBV29-1 TGCAGCGTTGTCCACGGGAACACTGAAGCTTTCTTT CSVVHGNTEAFF
TRBJ1-2 TRBD1 - TRBV15 TGTGCCACCAGCAGAGGGGGACAGGGGGCTTGGGGCTACACCTTC CATSRGGQGAWGYTF
TRBJ2-1 - - TRBV4-3 TGCGCCAGCAGCCAAGTTGTCAGGCAGTTTTCCGAGCAGTTCTTC CASSQVVRQFSEQFF
TRBJ2-3 TRBD2 - TRBV18 TGTGCCAGCTCATCAGAACTAGCGGGAGGGATTAGCACAGATACGCAGTATTTT CASSSELAGGISTDTQYF
TRBJ2-1 - - TRBV3-1/TRBV3-2 TGTGCCAGCAGCCGAGCCGTGAGCTCCTACAATGAGCAGTTCTTC CASSRAVSSYNEQFF
TRBJ2-3 - - TRBV7-2 TGTGCCAGCAGCTTAGCCCGGGACAAATTCACAGATACGCAGTATTTT CASSLARDKFTDTQYF
TRBJ1-5 TRBD1 once TRBV18 TGTGCCAGCTCAACGGACAGGAGCAATCAGCCCCAGCATTTT CASSTDRSNQPQHF
TRBJ2-1 TRBD2 - TRBV4-3 TGCGCCAGCAGCCAAGATTTCGGGGGGGGTCTCCTCTTGAATGAGCAGTTCTTC CASSQDFGGGLLLNEQFF
TRBJ1-2 TRBD1 - TRBV7-9 TGTGCCAGCAGCTCCCTTGGACAGGGTGATGGCTACACCTTC CASSSLGQGDGYTF
TRBJ1-1 - - TRBV29-1 TGCAGCGTTGATTACGGGGGGCGGGGTACTGAAGCTTTCTTT CSVDYGGRGTEAFF
TRBJ2-1 TRBD2 - TRBV18 TGTGCCAGCTCACTAGACCCTAGCGGCTCCGGCGGCGATGAGCAGTTCTTC CASSLDPSGSGGDEQFF
TRBJ2-7 TRBD1 few TRBV14 TGTGCCAGCAACCAACAGGGGGCCTACGAGCAGTACTTC CASNQQGAYEQYF
TRBJ2-1 TRBD2 - TRBV18 TGTGCCAGCTCACCATCGGGTAGCGGGAGGGCCATATCGACCGATGAGCAGTTCTTC CASSPSGSGRAISTDEQFF
TRBJ1-1 - - TRBV5-1 TGCGCCAGCAGCTTGGTATCGCCCGGCGGCACTGAAGCTTTCTTT CASSLVSPGGTEAFF
TRBJ2-7 - once TRBV5-1 TGCGCCAGCAGCCCAGCATCTACTACATACGAGCAGTACTTC CASSPASTTYEQYF
TRBJ2-2 TRBD1 - TRBV24-1 TGTGCCACCGGGACAGCGAACACCGGGGAGCTGTTTTTT CATGTANTGELFF
TRBJ2-7 TRBD2 - TRBV27 TGTGCCAGCAGTCCCCCGGGGGGGAGGGCCTCCGAGCAGTACTTC CASSPPGGRASEQYF
TRBJ2-5 TRBD2 - TRBV13 TGTGCCAGCAGCTTAGATGGGGGGGGAGAGACCCAGTACTTC CASSLDGGGETQYF
TRBJ2-2 - - TRBV7-2 TGTGCCAGCAGCTGGAGGGACTTCGCGAACACCGGGGAGCTGTTTTTT CASSWRDFANTGELFF
TRBJ1-6 - - TRBV6-2/TRBV6-3 TGTGCCAGCAGTTCTACCAATTCACCCCTCCACTTT CASSSTNSPLHF
TRBJ2-7 TRBD1 - TRBV2 TGTGCCAGCGGGGACAGCGAGCAGTACTTC CASGDSEQYF
TRBJ1-2 - - TRBV6-5 TGTGCCAGCAGTCCCCTTCGGGGACAAACCTATGGCTACACCTTC CASSPLRGQTYGYTF
TRBJ2-3 TRBD1 once TRBV5-5 TGTGCCAGCAGCTACAGGGGAGATACGCAGTATTTT CASSYRGDTQYF
TRBJ1-1 TRBD1 - TRBV12-3/TRBV12-4 TGTGCCAGCAGAAACACAGGGGGGACTGAAGCTTTCTTT CASRNTGGTEAFF
TRBJ1-5 - - TRBV15 TGTGCCACCAGCAGAGATCAGGTTGGTCTGCAGCCCCAGCATTTT CATSRDQVGLQPQHF